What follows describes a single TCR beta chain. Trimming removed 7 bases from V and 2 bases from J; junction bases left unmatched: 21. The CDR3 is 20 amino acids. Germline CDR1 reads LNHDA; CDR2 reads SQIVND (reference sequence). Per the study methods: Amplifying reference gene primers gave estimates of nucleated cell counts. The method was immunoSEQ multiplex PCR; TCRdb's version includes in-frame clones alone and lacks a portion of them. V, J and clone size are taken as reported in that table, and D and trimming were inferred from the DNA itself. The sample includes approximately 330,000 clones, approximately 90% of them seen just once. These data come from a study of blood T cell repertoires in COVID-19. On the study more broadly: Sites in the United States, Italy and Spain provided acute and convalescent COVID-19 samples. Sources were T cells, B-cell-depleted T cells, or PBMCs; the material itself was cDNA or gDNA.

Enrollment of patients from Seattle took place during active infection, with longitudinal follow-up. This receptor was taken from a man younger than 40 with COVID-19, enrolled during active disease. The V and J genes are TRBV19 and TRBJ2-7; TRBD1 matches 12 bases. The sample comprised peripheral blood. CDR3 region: CASTPTFTGQGASVAYEQYF. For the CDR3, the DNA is TGTGCCAGTACCCCCACATTTACGGGACAGGGGGCTTCAGTAGCCTACGAGCAGTACTTC.